The 5 T cell receptor beta chains presented below share a single source sample, sequenced in a study of T cells after yellow fever vaccination. TCRdb reprocessed the 5' RACE reads via MiXCR and lists one record per CDR3 protein. The sample holds roughly 300,000 distinct CDR3 sequences, approximately 8% seen once. This specimen consisted of PBMCs, obtained roughly 47 days after the first yellow fever vaccination. All receptors derive from a man between 18 and 35 years old who received the YFV17D yellow fever vaccine.

The V call is TRBV6-1, the J call TRBJ2-5, with TRBD1 as a possible D gene (5 bases). Trimming pared 6 bases from V and 7 bases from J, leaving 18 bases between. This CDR3 has 14 residues. Germline V gene data show CDR1 as MNHNS and CDR2 as SASEGT. The CDR3 DNA sequence: TGTGCCAGCAGACCAGGGCAGGTTTGGGGGACCCAGTACTTC. Residues: CASRPGQVWGTQYF.

This clonotype came up a few times. This chain links TRBV29-1 with TRBJ1-5; D gene uncertain. The CDR3 contains 10 residues. Germline V CDR1 and CDR2: SQVTM, ANQGSEA. Trimming pared 7 bases from V and 6 bases from J, leaving 7 bases between. The CDR3 nucleotides read TGCAGCGGGTCGAGTCAGCCCCAGCATTTT. Translating it yields CSGSSQPQHF.

This clonotype has just a few counts. The V call is TRBV2, the J call TRBJ1-4; the match to TRBD1 covers 9 bases. Per the germline V gene, CDR1 is SNHLY and CDR2 is FYNNEI. Trimming cost V 5 bases and J 8 bases; bases outside gene matches: 21. The CDR3 totals 19 residues. The CDR3, as DNA: TGTGCCAGCAGTACTCCCGAGGGGACAGGGCATTGGGCAGGCGAAAAACTGTTTTTT. It encodes CASSTPEGTGHWAGEKLFF.

This clonotype was counted only a few times. CDR3 protein: CASSGAGAGETQYF. The CDR3 region has the DNA TGTGCCAGCAGTGGGGCAGGGGCCGGGGAGACCCAGTACTTC. This rearrangement joins TRBV2 to TRBJ2-5; TRBD1 might be the D (6 bases). Germline CDR1 and CDR2: SNHLY and FYNNEI. This CDR3 is 14 amino acids long. V was cut by 4 bases and J by 5 bases, with 14 bases left in between.

This clonotype showed up just a few times. This chain joins TRBV20-1 and TRBJ1-2; 10 bases are shared with TRBD1. V shed 6 bases, J shed 2 bases, and the junction held 3 bases outside the gene matches. CDR3 size: 13 residues. The V gene's germline CDR1 is DFQATT and CDR2 SNEGSKA (reference sequence). The CDR3: CSAGDRGNYGYTF. CDR3 DNA: TGCAGTGCCGGGGACAGGGGAAACTATGGCTACACCTTC.